Below, one T cell receptor beta chain is given with its context. Its antigen is not known. Profiled with immunoSEQ multiplex PCR; TCRdb holds only in-frame clones, not every one. The sample carries about 140,000 clones, about nine tenths recorded once. The data are from a study of T cell responses to AZD1222 COVID-19 vaccine. The study's findings and limits: There were vaccine-associated CD4 TCRs across spike, dominant at 160-218 and 743-854.

Germline lookup yields CDR1 SGHRS and CDR2 YFSETQ. The CDR3 extends over 13 amino acids. The germline V and J ends were trimmed by 4 bases and 4 bases, with 9 bases remaining between them. The chain recombines TRBV5-1 with TRBJ1-5; D is ambiguous. Sequences were derived from peripheral blood, sampled 28 days after the second AZD1222 dose. This clonotype originated in an adult who received the AZD1222 COVID-19 vaccine. CDR3 protein: CASSVQSNQPQHF. CDR3 coding DNA: TGCGCCAGCAGCGTCCAGTCTAATCAGCCCCAGCATTTT.